This entry features one T cell receptor beta chain sequence. This sample is drawn from a study of blood T cell repertoires in COVID-19. As for the study in general: Samples representing acute and convalescent COVID-19 were sourced from the United States, Italy and Spain. The cDNA or gDNA used as material had been derived from T cells, B-cell-depleted T cells, or PBMCs.

Authors' methods: Amplification from reference gene primers served as the basis for estimated nucleated cell counts. The data were produced by immunoSEQ multiplex PCR, yet TCRdb's version contains in-frame clones alone and is incomplete. The D gene and trimming were derived from the DNA, and the V and J assignments and clone size from that table. The data show around 300,000 clones, with about 89% seen just once and around 2.1% held by the top ten. Trimming cost V 5 bases and J 1 base, with 20 bases left between them. The CDR3 extends over 16 amino acids. Germline lookup yields CDR1 GTSNPN and CDR2 SVGIG (reference sequence).

The source of this sequence is a man between 50 and 59 years old with acute or convalescent COVID-19. V gene TRBV30 combines with J gene TRBJ1-2, with a weak D call TRBD1 (5 bases). The sequenced sample consisted of peripheral blood. The CDR3 coding sequence is TGTGCCTGGGCCGGGGACTCACGATTTTATAACTATGGCTACACCTTC. The encoded protein is CAWAGDSRFYNYGYTF.